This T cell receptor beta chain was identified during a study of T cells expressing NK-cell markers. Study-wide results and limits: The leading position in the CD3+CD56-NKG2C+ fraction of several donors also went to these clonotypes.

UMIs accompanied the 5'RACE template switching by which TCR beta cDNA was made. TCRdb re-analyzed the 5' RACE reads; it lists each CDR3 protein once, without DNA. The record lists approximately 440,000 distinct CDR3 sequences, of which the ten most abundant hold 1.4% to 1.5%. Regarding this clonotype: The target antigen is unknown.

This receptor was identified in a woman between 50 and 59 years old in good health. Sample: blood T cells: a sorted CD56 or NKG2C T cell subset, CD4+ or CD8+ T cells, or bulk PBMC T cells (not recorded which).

The CDR3: CSATRDGAMKKLFF. J is TRBJ1-4 and V is TRBV20-1; TCRdb indicates TRBD1, and absent DNA this call remains unverified. The CDR3 runs 14 residues. CDR1 is DFQATT and CDR2 is SNEGSKA in the germline V gene (reference sequence).